The subject of this entry is one TCR beta chain. The target antigen is unknown. CDR1 LNHDA and CDR2 SQIVND come from the germline V gene (reference sequence). V shed 5 bases and J 4 bases; nucleotides not matched to a gene: 10. This CDR3 is built from 17 residues. The entry originates in a study of cytomegalovirus exposure and HLA in healthy donors. Study observations and caveats: Researchers reportedly found TCR beta sequences accurately predicted most subjects' HLA-A and HLA-B alleles. Later on, a genetic analysis was performed. It linked a missense variant in DCLRE1C with V- and J-gene trimming of TCR beta.

PCR was performed using 60 Vbeta and 13 Jbeta primers. TCRdb's copy holds only in-frame clones and misses some; the assay was immunoSEQ multiplex PCR. The profile shows roughly 170,000 clones, 75% to 85% of them singletons. This receptor was identified in a boy younger than 18 in good health and CMV-seronegative. The chain has TRBV19 and TRBJ2-3; TRBD2 aligns across 12 bases. Sequenced material: PBMCs. CDR3 in amino acids: CASSPQTSGSPSDTQYF. DNA for the CDR3: TGTGCCAGTAGTCCTCAGACTAGCGGGAGTCCCTCAGATACGCAGTATTTT.